The clone carrying this TCR beta chain was seen a handful of times. The antigen is undetermined. This specimen comes from a study of vaccination and CD4 T cells after COVID-19. This CDR3 has 12 residues. The germline CDR1 and CDR2 sequences are MNHNS and SASEGT. Trimming cost V 9 bases and J 1 base, with 9 bases left between them. Specified treatment: approximately nine-day PBMC culture with coronavirus spike peptide pools or control peptides (ViraFEST assay). The unexposed donor gave CD4+ T cells before the COVID-19 pandemic (2011-2018). The Oncomine TCR Beta short-read assay sequenced DNA from cultured CD4+ T cells. TCRdb recomputed calls from the PCR reads with MiXCR, one row per CDR3 protein. In the table there are 6,000 or so distinct CDR3 sequences, nearly 50% of which are singletons.

Material: CD4+ T cells from blood, cultured in vitro. The chain combines TRBV6-1 with TRBJ1-1; D is unclear. This TCR was recovered from a human donor in good health. In DNA form, the CDR3 reads TGTGCCAGTCAGAGGAGGAACACTGAAGCTTTCTTT. Translation: CASQRRNTEAFF.